The 31 T cell receptor beta chains reported below all come from one sample, sequenced in a study of cytomegalovirus exposure and HLA in healthy donors. Both 60 Vbeta primers and 13 Jbeta primers went into the PCR. Only in-frame clones appear in the TCRdb table, and some are missing; sequencing was by immunoSEQ multiplex PCR. The sample contains about 90,000 clones, approximately 88% of which appear only once. Sequencing was done on a sample of PBMCs. The receptors come from a man younger than 35 in good health and CMV-seronegative.

This clone appeared once. This chain connects TRBV9 to TRBJ2-5; 8 nucleotides align to TRBD2. CDR3 size: 16 residues. V shed 0 bases, J shed 4 bases, and the junction held 8 bases outside the gene matches. Germline V gene sequence: CDR1 SGDLS, CDR2 YYNGEE. CDR3 sequence: CASSVVGTSRGETQYF. The CDR3 DNA reads as TGTGCCAGCAGCGTAGTGGGGACTAGTAGGGGAGAGACCCAGTACTTC.

This clone was seen only a few times. This rearrangement joins TRBV2 to TRBJ1-4; no definite D call. The CDR3 is 14 residues long. V was cut by 4 bases and J by 5 bases, with 11 bases left in between. Germline values: CDR1 SNHLY, CDR2 FYNNEI. CDR3 in DNA: TGTGCCAGCAGTGCCCCAGATTCAAATGAAAAACTGTTTTTT. Translated: CASSAPDSNEKLFF. The variable domain in full, with the rest retrieved from reference TRBV2 and TRBJ1-4, is EPEVTQTPSHQVTQMGQEVILRCVPISNHLYFYWYRQILGQKVEFLVSFYNNEISEKSEIFDDQFSVERPDGSNFTLKIRSTKLEDSAMYFCASSAPDSNEKLFFGSGTQLSVL.

The rearrangement links TRBV20-1 to TRBJ2-5; a weak D match, TRBD2 (5 bases). The V end lost 7 bases, the J end lost 1 base, and 7 bases lay between the germline ends. Germline CDR1 and CDR2: DFQATT and SNEGSKA (reference sequence). This CDR3 spans 11 amino acids. CDR3: CSGESQETQYF. CDR3 bases: TGCAGTGGGGAGAGCCAAGAGACCCAGTACTTC.

This chain links TRBV9 with TRBJ1-2; D is perhaps TRBD1 (6 bases). Germline V CDR1 and CDR2: SGDLS, YYNGEE. The CDR3 loop spans 15 amino acids. The V and J ends lost 0 bases and 5 bases respectively, with 14 bases between them. DNA for the CDR3: TGTGCCAGCAGCGTAGCTTCAGGAACAGGGTATGGCTACACCTTC. Amino acid sequence: CASSVASGTGYGYTF.

V and J are TRBV9 and TRBJ1-2; TRBD1 is a possible D gene (6 bases). Germline loops: CDR1 SGDLS, CDR2 YYNGEE. V lost 2 bases to trimming and J lost 6 bases, with 14 bases between them. The CDR3 length is 14 residues. The CDR3 nucleotides are TGTGCCAGCAGCGTGGGAAGGGCAGGGGATGGCTACACCTTC. This translates into CASSVGRAGDGYTF.

The V gene is TRBV11-3, the J gene TRBJ2-2, with D possibly matching TRBD1 (5 bases). Between the trimmed V and J ends, which lost 1 base and 0 bases, there was a span of 6 bases. The length of the CDR3 is 15 residues. Germline loops: CDR1 SGHNT, CDR2 YENEEA. CDR3 residues: CASSLGGPNTGELFF. The CDR3 DNA reads as TGTGCCAGCAGCTTAGGGGGCCCGAACACCGGGGAGCTGTTTTTT.

J is TRBJ2-4 and V is TRBV19; possible D gene TRBD1, 6 bases. From germline, CDR1 is LNHDA and CDR2 SQIVND (reference sequence). V gave up 5 bases and J gave up 4 bases, with 12 bases separating them. This CDR3 region has 14 residues. The CDR3 region is CASSLRGPKNIQYF. The CDR3 DNA sequence: TGTGCCAGTAGTCTCAGGGGCCCTAAAAACATTCAGTACTTC. Based on the CDR3 plus reference TRBV19 and TRBJ2-4, the full variable domain is DGGITQSPKYLFRKEGQNVTLSCEQNLNHDAMYWYRQDPGQGLRLIYYSQIVNDFQKGDIAEGYSVSREKKESFPLTVTSAQKNPTAFYLCASSLRGPKNIQYFGAGTRLSVL.

This rearrangement joins TRBV30 to TRBJ2-3; maybe TRBD2 (5 bases). This CDR3 is 13 amino acids long. Looked up from germline, CDR1 is GTSNPN and CDR2 is SVGIG (reference sequence). V lost 3 bases to trimming and J lost 3 bases, with 10 bases between them. Written as DNA, the CDR3 is TGTGCCTGGAGGAAAGGGAGTACAGATACGCAGTATTTT. Its protein is CAWRKGSTDTQYF.

The rearrangement joins TRBV5-6 to TRBJ1-2, with 8 bases identical to TRBD1. CDR1 SGHDT and CDR2 YYEEEE come from the germline V gene. The ends lost 3 bases at V and 4 bases at J; junction bases unmatched: 17. The CDR3 sequence is 18 residues long. CDR3 sequence: CASSSRQGAALLFYGYTF. Written as DNA, the CDR3 is TGTGCCAGCAGCTCCCGCCAGGGGGCGGCTCTATTATTCTATGGCTACACCTTC.

Concerning this clone: Other DNA sequences from this sample encode an identical CDR3 as well. This chain links TRBV4-1 with TRBJ2-7; 10 nucleotides match TRBD2. The CDR3 has 17 amino acids. Trimming at V came to 4 bases and at J to 4 bases, leaving 13 bases not matched to a gene. Germline lookup yields CDR1 MGHRA and CDR2 YSYEKL. The CDR3 coding sequence is TGCGCCAGCAGCCTACCCACAGGGACTAGCGTGGGTTACGAGCAGTACTTC. This translates into CASSLPTGTSVGYEQYF.

The chain is built from TRBV11-2 and TRBJ2-7; 8 nucleotides match TRBD1. This CDR3 is 13 amino acids long. The trim removed 2 bases at V and 5 bases at J, leaving 2 bases unmatched. CDR1 and CDR2 from the germline V gene are SGHAT and FQNNGV. The CDR3 sequence is CASSLTGGNEQYF. As DNA, the CDR3 is TGTGCCAGCAGCTTAACAGGGGGGAACGAGCAGTACTTC.

This clone was seen more than once but under ten times. J is TRBJ2-5 and V is TRBV6-1; TRBD1 agrees at 7 bases. With V trimmed by 5 bases and J by 5 bases, 11 bases remained unmatched. This CDR3 has 15 residues. From germline, CDR1 is MNHNS and CDR2 SASEGT. For the CDR3, the DNA is TGTGCCAGCAGTTGGAGCGGACAGGTGGGGGAGACCCAGTACTTC. Its translation is CASSWSGQVGETQYF.

This clone has only a few counts. The rearrangement joins TRBV5-6 to TRBJ2-7, with D possibly TRBD2 on 5 matching bases. Germline V gene sequence: CDR1 SGHDT, CDR2 YYEEEE. The CDR3 is made up of 14 amino acids. Trimming cost V 1 base and J 2 bases, with 10 bases left between them. The CDR3 spells CASSLPDGTYEQYF. CDR3 bases: TGTGCCAGCAGCTTGCCGGACGGGACCTACGAGCAGTACTTC.

The chain couples TRBV19 to TRBJ2-1; D might be TRBD1 (5 bases). The CDR3 is made up of 15 amino acids. The V gene lost 7 bases and the J gene lost 0 bases, with 13 bases spanning the gap. Germline-derived CDR1 and CDR2 are LNHDA and SQIVND (reference sequence). The CDR3 is CASMLRVSSYNEQFF. DNA for the CDR3: TGTGCCAGTATGCTCAGGGTAAGCTCCTACAATGAGCAGTTCTTC.

The chain couples TRBV19 to TRBJ2-1; D may be TRBD1 (6 bases). Between the trimmed V and J ends, which lost 6 bases and 6 bases, there was a span of 12 bases. Germline CDR1 reads LNHDA; CDR2 reads SQIVND (reference sequence). The CDR3 consists of 13 residues. The CDR3 protein is CASSRGTFNEQFF. CDR3 bases: TGTGCCAGTAGCAGGGGTACATTCAATGAGCAGTTCTTC.

The genes are TRBV2 and TRBJ2-7; D remains unclear. The CDR3 has 12 residues. V lost 5 bases, J lost 0 bases, and 5 bases lay in between. Germline CDR1 and CDR2: SNHLY and FYNNEI. In nucleotides, the CDR3 is TGTGCCAGCAGTCCACTCTCCTACGAGCAGTACTTC. Its translation is CASSPLSYEQYF.

The chain recombines TRBV2 with TRBJ1-1, with D perhaps TRBD1 (5 bases). This CDR3 is built from 15 residues. With 7 bases removed from V and 4 bases from J, the gap between germline ends came to 19 bases. Germline loops: CDR1 SNHLY, CDR2 FYNNEI. The CDR3 is CASKAGMGMTTEAFF. CDR3 nucleotide sequence: TGTGCCAGCAAAGCAGGGATGGGTATGACCACTGAAGCTTTCTTT.

The chain links TRBV5-1 to TRBJ1-5; 7 nucleotides line up with TRBD1. The junction had 6 bases not matched to a gene; V was cut back by 4 bases and J by 2 bases. The CDR3 has 15 residues. The germline CDR1 and CDR2 sequences are SGHRS and YFSETQ. The CDR3 DNA sequence: TGCGCCAGCAGCCCGGGACAGCCCGGCAATCAGCCCCAGCATTTT. Translating gives CASSPGQPGNQPQHF. Together with reference TRBV5-1 and TRBJ1-5, the CDR3 gives the full variable domain: KAGVTQTPRYLIKTRGQQVTLSCSPISGHRSVSWYQQTPGQGLQFLFEYFSETQRNKGNFPGRFSGRQFSNSRSEMNVSTLELGDSALYLCASSPGQPGNQPQHFGDGTRLSIL.

The chain joins TRBV6-1 to TRBJ1-5; tentative D call: TRBD1 (6 bases). Per the germline V gene, CDR1 is MNHNS and CDR2 is SASEGT. This CDR3 spans 15 amino acids. V lost 3 bases to trimming and J lost 1 base, with 10 bases between them. Written as DNA, the CDR3 is TGTGCCAGCAGTGATAACAGGGCGAGCAATCAGCCCCAGCATTTT. It yields the protein CASSDNRASNQPQHF.

This clone was seen once. The rearrangement uses TRBV5-1 and TRBJ1-1, with D possibly TRBD1 on 5 matching bases. The CDR3 consists of 15 residues. The germline V and J ends were trimmed by 0 bases and 4 bases, with 13 bases remaining between them. Germline lookup yields CDR1 SGHRS and CDR2 YFSETQ. The CDR3 nucleotides read TGCGCCAGCAGCTTGGATGGCAGGGAAGGCACTGAAGCTTTCTTT. This gives the protein CASSLDGREGTEAFF.

The chain combines TRBV25-1 with TRBJ2-3, with 7 bases lining up with TRBD1. The length of the CDR3 is 16 residues. The germline V gene has CDR1 MGHDK and CDR2 SYGVNS. The J segment lost 0 bases and the V segment lost 3 bases, leaving 6 bases of the junction unmatched. The CDR3 coding sequence is TGTGCCAGCAGTGATCGGACAGGAACTAGCACAGATACGCAGTATTTT. It translates to CASSDRTGTSTDTQYF.

This clone occurred a few times. V usage is TRBV5-1 and J usage is TRBJ2-1, with D tentatively TRBD1 (6 bases). Germline V CDR1 and CDR2: SGHRS, YFSETQ. The CDR3 length is 13 residues. V lost 0 bases and J lost 9, with 10 bases in between. CDR3 sequence (DNA): TGCGCCAGCAGCTTGGCCTTACAGGGTGAGCAGTTCTTC. Protein: CASSLALQGEQFF.

This rearrangement joins TRBV6-5 to TRBJ1-2; 7 bases match TRBD1. J lost 2 bases, V lost 7 bases, and 7 bases had no gene match. Germline V CDR1 and CDR2: MNHEY, SVGAGI. This CDR3 comprises 14 residues. CDR3 coding DNA: TGTGCCAGCACCCGGACAGGATTGAACTATGGCTACACCTTC. Amino acids: CASTRTGLNYGYTF.

In this sample, this clone turned up once. This rearrangement joins TRBV29-1 to TRBJ2-4; D is undetermined. Germline assignment: CDR1 SQVTM and CDR2 ANQGSEA. The germline V and J ends were trimmed by 5 bases and 1 base, with 12 bases remaining between them. CDR3 size: 14 residues. CDR3 nucleotides: TGCAGCGTTCGACCCCAGAGGGCCAAAAACATTCAGTACTTC. Translated, it gives CSVRPQRAKNIQYF.

The chain recombines TRBV5-6 with TRBJ2-7, with D possibly TRBD2 on 5 matching bases. V gave up 3 bases and J gave up 7 bases, with 29 bases separating them. The CDR3 length is 18 residues. Per germline, CDR1 SGHDT and CDR2 YYEEEE. The CDR3 bases are TGTGCCAGCAGCTCCGTGGTTATGTCGGGGAGAGCTATTCGGGAGCAGTACTTC. It codes for CASSSVVMSGRAIREQYF.

The gene calls are TRBV19 and TRBJ2-1; 8 bases fit TRBD2. CDR1 is LNHDA and CDR2 is SQIVND in the germline V gene (reference sequence). With 7 bases clipped from V and 1 base from J, the junction kept 12 bases outside the gene matches. The CDR3 length is 17 residues. The CDR3 loop is CASIGREASVSYNEQFF. CDR3 bases: TGTGCCAGTATCGGGAGGGAGGCTAGCGTTTCCTACAATGAGCAGTTCTTC.

V gene TRBV30 combines with J gene TRBJ2-5; the D is unclear. Germline V lookup: CDR1 GTSNPN, CDR2 SVGIG (reference sequence). Trimming pared 4 bases from V and 4 bases from J, leaving 10 bases between. The CDR3 extends over 12 amino acids. The CDR3 sequence: CAWKWRGETQYF. The CDR3, as DNA: TGTGCCTGGAAGTGGCGAGGAGAGACCCAGTACTTC.

V and J are TRBV7-2 and TRBJ1-2; 7 nucleotides agree with TRBD1. The germline V gene has CDR1 SGHTA and CDR2 FQGNSA. The V segment lost 5 bases and the J segment 4 bases; nucleotides outside the gene matches: 10. The CDR3 runs 15 residues. The CDR3, as DNA: TGTGCCAGCAGCCAGACGAGGGGGCTGGTCTATGGCTACACCTTC. Translating gives CASSQTRGLVYGYTF.

V usage is TRBV25-1 and J usage is TRBJ2-3; 8 positions match TRBD1. With V trimmed by 1 base and J by 4 bases, 13 bases remained unmatched. CDR3 size: 18 residues. CDR1 MGHDK and CDR2 SYGVNS come from the germline V gene. CDR3 sequence reads: CASSESRDRSPSADTQYF. DNA for the CDR3: TGTGCCAGCAGTGAATCAAGGGACAGGAGCCCCTCGGCAGATACGCAGTATTTT.

CDR3 amino acids: CASRGQGSNEKLFF. Written as DNA, the CDR3 is TGTGCCAGTAGAGGACAGGGGAGCAATGAAAAACTGTTTTTT. V and J are TRBV19 and TRBJ1-4; 9 nucleotides agree with TRBD1. Germline V gene data show CDR1 as LNHDA and CDR2 as SQIVND (reference sequence). This CDR3 contains 14 residues. V lost 6 bases to trimming and J lost 5 bases; unmatched junction nucleotides: 4.

This chain connects TRBV7-2 to TRBJ1-1; D is undetermined. V was cut by 5 bases and J by 4 bases, with 11 bases left in between. CDR3 length: 13 residues. The germline CDR1 and CDR2 sequences are SGHTA and FQGNSA. In DNA form, the CDR3 reads TGTGCCAGCAGCCCCGGGAGGAGCACTGAAGCTTTCTTT. Residues: CASSPGRSTEAFF. Based on the CDR3 plus reference TRBV7-2 and TRBJ1-1, the full variable domain is GAGVSQSPSNKVTEKGKDVELRCDPISGHTALYWYRQSLGQGLEFLIYFQGNSAPDKSGLPSDRFSAERTGGSVSTLTIQRTQQEDSAVYLCASSPGRSTEAFFGQGTRLTVV.